This T cell receptor beta chain was profiled in a study of cytomegalovirus exposure and HLA in healthy donors. Deletions cut 0 bases from V and 7 bases from J, with 14 bases between. The CDR3 runs 14 residues. The germline CDR1 and CDR2 sequences are SGHRS and YFSETQ. Only a few counts were recorded for this clone. The protocol was immunoSEQ multiplex PCR, while the TCRdb copy is restricted to in-frame clones and leaves out a portion. The repertoire holds more than 90,000 clones, with around nine tenths as singletons. The V call is TRBV5-1, the J call TRBJ2-7, with D perhaps TRBD1 (6 bases). This clonotype originated in a man between 18 and 35 years old in good health and CMV-seropositive. Sequencing was done on a sample of PBMCs. The CDR3 coding sequence is TGCGCCAGCAGCTTGGTTCAGGGGTCCTTGGAGCAGTACTTC. This translates into CASSLVQGSLEQYF.